The 17 T cell receptor beta chains listed next were all sequenced from one sample in a study of CD8+CD57+ T cells in acquired aplastic anemia. The TCR beta profiling, which covered VDJ combination and CDR3 sequence, was carried out using genomic DNA as the template. MiXCR, applied by TCRdb to the reads, yields one record per CDR3 protein. This sample has about 210,000 distinct CDR3 sequences, with 61% found just once. Source material: sorted CD4+, CD8+, or CD8+CD57+ T cells (not recorded which) from PBMCs. Receptors originate from a human donor in good health.

This chain links TRBV2 with TRBJ2-5; D may be TRBD1 or TRBD2 (6 bases each). In germline, CDR1 is SNHLY, CDR2 FYNNEI. The V end lost 4 bases, the J end lost 5 bases, and 14 bases lay between the germline ends. The CDR3 is made up of 14 amino acids. Here the CDR3 reads CASSVLGGRETQYF. The CDR3 DNA reads TGTGCCAGCAGTGTTCTGGGGGGCAGGGAGACCCAGTACTTC.

At least ten counts were recorded for this clonotype. The V and J genes are TRBV19 and TRBJ2-3; 8 bases map to TRBD1. V shed 7 bases, J shed 0 bases, and the junction held 6 bases outside the gene matches. CDR1 and CDR2 from the germline V gene are LNHDA and SQIVND (reference sequence). The CDR3 is 15 amino acids. CDR3 nucleotide sequence: TGTGCCAGTAAGCAGGGGGCCCTCAGCACAGATACGCAGTATTTT. This translates into CASKQGALSTDTQYF.

On this clonotype itself: One base away lies a much larger clone, so this may be a sequencing read error. The chain uses TRBV4-1 and TRBJ2-1; the D gene could be TRBD1 or TRBD2 (5 bases each). Germline CDR1 MGHRA, CDR2 YSYEKL. The CDR3 consists of 15 residues. The CDR3 bases are TGCGCCAGCAGCCAAGATCTACAGGTAGCGTCTTATCGGTCCTTC. Protein product: CASSQDLQVASYRSF.

This clonotype was picked up one time. The CDR3 sequence is CAISESFSHYGYTF. The CDR3 DNA is TGTGCCATCAGTGAGTCGTTCAGCCACTATGGCTACACCTTC. This sequence joins TRBV10-3 and TRBJ1-2; D unclear. The germline gives CDR1 ENHRY, CDR2 SYGVKD. CDR3 length equals 14 residues. Trimming shortened V by 0 bases and J by 3 bases, and 8 bases separated the two germline ends.

The CDR3 DNA sequence: TGCAGTGCTAGCTTCAGACCCTACGAGCAGTACTTC. Its protein product is CSASFRPYEQYF. The gene calls are TRBV20-1 and TRBJ2-7; no definite D call. V was pared by 3 bases and J by 2 bases, with 8 bases between. The CDR3 has 12 residues. Germline V CDR1 and CDR2: DFQATT, SNEGSKA (reference sequence).

This clonotype was seen a handful of times. V is TRBV10-3 and J is TRBJ2-7; a possible D gene is TRBD2 (6 bases). The V and J ends lost 2 bases and 4 bases respectively, with 15 bases between them. The CDR3 covers 15 residues. Germline loops: CDR1 ENHRY, CDR2 SYGVKD. The CDR3 nucleotides are TGTGCCATCAGTGAGGGTTCGGGAGCATTTTACGAGCAGTACTTC. Encoded protein: CAISEGSGAFYEQYF.

This clonotype was counted ten times or more. The chain links TRBV30 to TRBJ2-1, with 8 bases fitting TRBD2. The CDR3 consists of 14 residues. Trimming cost V 3 bases and J 3 bases; bases outside gene matches: 4. CDR1 is GTSNPN, CDR2 SVGIG, per germline (reference sequence). The CDR3 region is CAWRRSGSYNEQFF. The CDR3 DNA is TGTGCCTGGAGACGCAGCGGGAGCTACAATGAGCAGTTCTTC.

This clonotype was counted between two and nine times. The junction departs from the called germline gene at one end, perhaps through a read error. The chain recombines TRBV6-6 with TRBJ2-5, with TRBD2 as a possible D gene (5 bases). The CDR3 is 12 amino acids. Germline V gene sequence: CDR1 MNHNY, CDR2 SVGAGI (reference sequence). The CDR3 spells CASSYSIFGISF. CDR3 nucleotides: TGTGCCAGCAGTTACTCGATCTTCGGGATTTCATTC.

A remark on this clonotype: The junction departs from the called germline gene at one end, perhaps through a read error. V gene TRBV29-1 combines with J gene TRBJ2-7; D possibly uses TRBD1 or TRBD2 (6 bases each). The germline V gene encodes CDR1 SQVTM and CDR2 ANQGSEA. The CDR3 has 12 residues. The DNA of the CDR3 is TGTACTTGTGCAGGGGAGGCCAACGAGCAGTACTTC. Protein sequence: CTCAGEANEQYF.

J is TRBJ2-7 and V is TRBV24-1, with 11 bases matching TRBD1. This CDR3 spans 16 amino acids. The V and J ends lost 4 bases and 1 base, in that order; junction bases with no gene match: 5. Germline V gives CDR1 KGHDR, CDR2 SFDVKD. The DNA of the CDR3 is TGTGCCACCAGTGACCCTCGGGACAGGGGGTCCTACGAGCAGTACTTC. Encoded protein: CATSDPRDRGSYEQYF.

The chain is built from TRBV7-6 and TRBJ2-1, with 12 bases identical to TRBD2. The CDR3 sequence is 20 residues long. J gave up 0 bases and V 5 bases, and 14 bases lay outside the gene matches. Per the germline V gene, CDR1 is SGHVS and CDR2 is FNYEAQ. The CDR3 loop is CASSGGELAGGGLSYNEQFF. CDR3 DNA sequence: TGTGCCAGCAGCGGGGGCGAACTAGCGGGGGGCGGACTCTCCTACAATGAGCAGTTCTTC. Combining the CDR3 with reference TRBV7-6 and TRBJ2-1 gives the whole variable domain GAGVSQSPRYKVTKRGQDVALRCDPISGHVSLYWYRQALGQGPEFLTYFNYEAQQDKSGLPNDRFSAERPEGSISTLTIQRTEQRDSAMYRCASSGGELAGGGLSYNEQFFGPGTRLTVL.

Comment on this clonotype: A much larger clonotype is one base distant, so this may be a read error. The rearrangement uses TRBV6-5 and TRBJ2-2; D is ambiguous. The V and J ends lost 4 bases and 3 bases respectively, with 9 bases between them. The CDR3 runs 14 residues. Per germline, CDR1 MNHEY and CDR2 SVGAGI. The CDR3: CASSSSADTGELFF. CDR3 nucleotide sequence: TGTGCCAGCAGTTCATCCGCAGACACCGGGGAGCTGTTTTTT.

The J gene is TRBJ1-2, the V gene TRBV24-1; no definite D call. V lost 4 bases to trimming and J lost 3 bases, with 5 bases between them. Germline V lookup: CDR1 KGHDR, CDR2 SFDVKD. The CDR3 length is 12 residues. The CDR3 here is CATSDPDYGYTF. The CDR3 DNA reads as TGTGCCACCAGTGACCCGGACTATGGCTACACCTTC.

V and J are TRBV10-3 and TRBJ1-1, with 7 bases fitting TRBD1. CDR3 length: 18 residues. V dropped 11 bases and J dropped 9; count of bases not matched to a gene: 30. The V gene's germline CDR1 is ENHRY and CDR2 SYGVKD. The CDR3 coding sequence is TGTGCCTTCTCGACAGGGACTAGTGACGGGGGGTCGAGTACTAAAGCTTTCTTT. As protein: CAFSTGTSDGGSSTKAFF.

This clonotype showed up just once. The chain combines TRBV19 with TRBJ1-6, with D possibly TRBD1 on 6 matching bases. CDR1 and CDR2 from the germline V gene are LNHDA and SQIVND (reference sequence). The CDR3 contains 13 residues. Trimming removed 10 bases at V and 5 bases at J, with 12 bases between. The CDR3, as DNA: TGTGCCACGTCGACAGGTGATAATTCACCCCTCCACTTT. It encodes CATSTGDNSPLHF.

V and J are TRBV25-1 and TRBJ2-2; D might be TRBD1 (6 bases). CDR3 size: 16 residues. Trimming took 4 bases from V and 3 from J, leaving 15 bases between them. Germline V gene sequence: CDR1 MGHDK, CDR2 SYGVNS. The CDR3, as DNA: TGTGCCAGCAGTGGGACGCAGGGGACGGACACCGGGGAGCTGTTTTTT. Protein sequence: CASSGTQGTDTGELFF.

The V and J genes are TRBV7-9 and TRBJ2-5; no definite D call. The CDR3 length is 14 residues. V was shortened by 2 bases and J by 5 bases, with 12 bases between the two germline ends. CDR1 and CDR2 (germline): SEHNR, FQNEAQ (reference sequence). The CDR3 sequence: CASSLRPLGETQYF. CDR3 coding DNA: TGTGCCAGCAGCTTACGCCCTCTCGGGGAGACCCAGTACTTC.